The 27 T cell receptor beta chains below all came from one sample that was sequenced in a study of shared clonotypes between healthy human individuals. Clones were read by immunoSEQ multiplex PCR, and TCRdb kept only the in-frame ones, dropping some. The sample has over 1.5 million clones; under 99% are singletons. Sequenced input: naive CD4+ T cells sorted from blood. Specified subset: CD45RA+ positively selected. The receptors stem from a man between 25 and 39 years old in good health.

The rearrangement uses TRBV7-9 and TRBJ2-2; TRBD1 matches 9 bases. With 8 bases clipped from V and 6 bases from J, the junction kept 10 bases outside the gene matches. Germline CDR1 SEHNR, CDR2 FQNEAQ (reference sequence). The CDR3 covers 15 residues. Here the CDR3 DNA reads TGTGCCAGCCAACGCCGGGACAGGGAATCCGGGGAGCTGTTTTTT. Protein product: CASQRRDRESGELFF.

This chain links TRBV28 with TRBJ1-1; weak D call: TRBD1 (5 bases). V gave up 8 bases and J gave up 5 bases, with 21 bases separating them. Germline CDR1 and CDR2: MDHEN and SYDVKM. The CDR3 sequence is 15 residues long. The CDR3 region has the DNA TGTGCCAGCCAAGGTCGAGTGGGACGGGGTACTGAAGCTTTCTTT. Its protein product is CASQGRVGRGTEAFF.

The chain combines TRBV18 with TRBJ2-3; TRBD1 matches 9 bases. Germline V gene lookup returns CDR1 KGHSH and CDR2 LQKENI. Unmatched junction bases numbered 6, after V lost 6 bases and J lost 2 bases. The CDR3 runs to 15 residues. CDR3 sequence reads: CASSLGQGLTDTQYF. CDR3 sequence (DNA): TGTGCCAGCTCGCTGGGACAGGGACTCACAGATACGCAGTATTTT.

The chain carries TRBV4-3 and TRBJ1-2; 7 positions match TRBD1. This CDR3 has 13 residues. CDR1 and CDR2 (germline): LGHNA, YSLEER. The J segment lost 6 bases and the V segment lost 4 bases, leaving 5 bases of the junction unmatched. The CDR3 DNA is TGCGCCAGCAGCCGAGGGACAGAGGATGGCTACACCTTC. This sequence encodes CASSRGTEDGYTF.

This clone was observed once. The CDR3: CASRGPTSGNEQFF. CDR3 in DNA: TGTGCCAGCAGGGGCCCGACTAGCGGGAATGAGCAGTTCTTC. The J gene is TRBJ2-1, the V gene TRBV28; 10 positions agree with TRBD2. This CDR3 comprises 14 residues. V shed 6 bases, J shed 7 bases, and the junction held 6 bases outside the gene matches. Germline V CDR1 and CDR2: MDHEN, SYDVKM.

As concerns this clone: Other DNA sequences in the sample encode the same CDR3. The chain combines TRBV9 with TRBJ2-7, with 12 bases that match TRBD2. The junction had 3 bases not matched to a gene; V was cut back by 3 bases and J by 2 bases. This CDR3 spans 15 amino acids. Germline V gene data show CDR1 as SGDLS and CDR2 as YYNGEE. The CDR3 sequence is CASSAGLAGTYEQYF. The CDR3 nucleotides are TGTGCCAGCAGCGCAGGACTAGCGGGGACCTACGAGCAGTACTTC.

The genes are TRBV2 and TRBJ2-6; D not certain. Germline lookup yields CDR1 SNHLY and CDR2 FYNNEI. Between the trimmed V and J ends, which lost 3 bases and 1 base, there was a span of 7 bases. The CDR3 loop spans 15 amino acids. CDR3 DNA sequence: TGTGCCAGCAGTGACCTCCGGTCTGGGGCCAACGTCCTGACTTTC. Its protein product is CASSDLRSGANVLTF.

The rearrangement links TRBV10-1 to TRBJ2-5, with 9 bases fitting TRBD2. CDR1 and CDR2 from the germline V gene are WNHNN and SYGVQD (reference sequence). J was trimmed by 2 bases and V by 0 bases; bases with no gene match: 1. The CDR3 is 15 amino acids. The CDR3 here is CASSESLAGQETQYF. The CDR3 DNA sequence: TGCGCCAGCAGTGAGTCGCTAGCGGGACAAGAGACCCAGTACTTC.

DNA for the CDR3: TGTGCCAGTAGACTAGCGGGAGCCCACGAGCAGTACTTC. This translates into CASRLAGAHEQYF. The rearrangement joins TRBV19 to TRBJ2-7, with TRBD2 matching over 11 bases. Unmatched junction bases numbered 3, after V lost 6 bases and J lost 5 bases. Germline CDR1 is LNHDA and CDR2 is SQIVND (reference sequence). There are 13 residues in the CDR3.

The V gene is TRBV6-1, the J gene TRBJ2-3, with a weak D call TRBD2 (6 bases). This CDR3 has 14 residues. Per germline, CDR1 MNHNS and CDR2 SASEGT. V was clipped by 8 bases and J by 6 bases, with 18 bases between them. CDR3 region: CASRRGGIPDTQYF. CDR3 coding DNA: TGTGCCAGCCGGCGGGGCGGAATACCGGATACGCAGTATTTT.

CDR3 loop: CASSWGIERRETQYF. The CDR3 DNA reads TGCGCCAGCAGCTGGGGTATCGAGCGGCGAGAGACCCAGTACTTC. V gene TRBV5-1 combines with J gene TRBJ2-5; TRBD2 might be the D (5 bases). Trimming stripped 3 bases from V and 4 bases from J, with 16 bases between. The CDR3 contains 15 residues. Germline CDR1 is SGHRS and CDR2 is YFSETQ.

The chain recombines TRBV4-2 with TRBJ2-7; D gene uncertain. The CDR3 runs 13 residues. CDR1 is LGHNA and CDR2 is YNFKEQ in the germline V gene. Trimming removed 3 bases from V and 4 bases from J, with 10 bases in between. The CDR3 DNA follows: TGTGCCAGCAGCCAGCCCCCCAGTTACGAGCAGTACTTC. The encoded protein is CASSQPPSYEQYF.

The rearrangement links TRBV2 to TRBJ1-2; D is unresolved. This CDR3 is built from 14 residues. V was cut by 2 bases and J by 1 base, with 8 bases left in between. Germline V CDR1 and CDR2: SNHLY, FYNNEI. The DNA of the CDR3 is TGTGCCAGCAGTGAATCGGGATATAACTATGGCTACACCTTC. Encoded protein: CASSESGYNYGYTF.

The chain links TRBV5-1 to TRBJ1-2, with D perhaps TRBD1 (6 bases). The CDR3 has 14 amino acids. CDR1 is SGHRS and CDR2 is YFSETQ in the germline V gene. The V gene lost 0 bases and the J gene lost 5 bases, with 11 bases spanning the gap. The CDR3 nucleotides read TGCGCCAGCAGCTTGGCCGGGACACATTATGGCTACACCTTC. Translation gives CASSLAGTHYGYTF.

This chain connects TRBV30 to TRBJ2-3; D ambiguous. The CDR3 covers 15 residues. Per the germline V gene, CDR1 is GTSNPN and CDR2 is SVGIG (reference sequence). V was trimmed by 0 bases and J by 2 bases, leaving 12 bases between them. CDR3 DNA sequence: TGTGCCTGGAGTGTAGGGAAGGGATACACAGATACGCAGTATTTT. As protein: CAWSVGKGYTDTQYF. Using reference TRBV30 and TRBJ2-3 for the parts outside the CDR3, the full variable domain is SQTIHQWPATLVQPVGSPLSLECTVEGTSNPNLYWYRQAAGRGLQLLFYSVGIGQISSEVPQNLSASRPQDRQFILSSKKLLLSDSGFYLCAWSVGKGYTDTQYFGPGTRLTVL.

The gene calls are TRBV15 and TRBJ2-6; D is ambiguous. Germline CDR1 LNHNV, CDR2 YYDKDF (reference sequence). Trimming stripped 0 bases from V and 0 bases from J, with 9 bases between. The CDR3 loop spans 17 amino acids. The CDR3 reads CATSREPRGSGANVLTF. In DNA, the CDR3 is TGTGCCACCAGCAGAGAGCCACGTGGCTCTGGGGCCAACGTCCTGACTTTC.

V gene TRBV7-8 combines with J gene TRBJ1-1; D not resolved. Germline V CDR1 and CDR2: SGHVS, FQNEAQ. V was clipped by 2 bases and J by 0 bases, with 7 bases between them. The CDR3 loop spans 14 amino acids. The CDR3 bases are TGTGCCAGCAGCTTAATAGAGATGAACACTGAAGCTTTCTTT. Translated: CASSLIEMNTEAFF. Complete variable domain (other parts from reference TRBV7-8 and TRBJ1-1): GAGVSQSPRYKVAKRGQDVALRCDPISGHVSLFWYQQALGQGPEFLTYFQNEAQLDKSGLPSDRFFAERPEGSVSTLKIQRTQQEDSAVYLCASSLIEMNTEAFFGQGTRLTVV.

The chain links TRBV11-2 to TRBJ2-7, with D perhaps matching TRBD1 or TRBD2 (5 bases each). Trimming took off 5 bases at V and 2 bases at J, with 13 bases between the two ends. The CDR3 has 14 residues. CDR1 and CDR2 from the germline V gene are SGHAT and FQNNGV. DNA of the CDR3: TGTGCCAGCAGCACGGGACGGTCGACCTACGAGCAGTACTTC. It codes for CASSTGRSTYEQYF.

With regard to this clone: Other DNA sequences from this sample encode an identical CDR3 as well. The genes are TRBV5-1 and TRBJ2-7; weak D call: TRBD1 (6 bases). CDR3 length equals 15 residues. Trimming removed 2 bases from V and 0 bases from J, with 12 bases in between. CDR1 and CDR2 from the germline V gene are SGHRS and YFSETQ. CDR3 nucleotide sequence: TGCGCCAGCAGCTTAGGCCAGGGGATCTCCTACGAGCAGTACTTC. Amino acid sequence: CASSLGQGISYEQYF.

The table lists this clone with a few counts. At the DNA level, this CDR3 is encoded by other sequences in the same sample as well. CDR3 residues: CASSEGAYGYTF. For the CDR3, the DNA is TGCGCCAGCAGCGAAGGCGCCTATGGCTACACCTTC. The chain employs TRBV5-1 and TRBJ1-2; D ambiguous. The CDR3 loop spans 12 amino acids. V was shortened by 4 bases and J by 4 bases, with 8 bases between the two germline ends. Germline CDR1 reads SGHRS; CDR2 reads YFSETQ.

V usage is TRBV18 and J usage is TRBJ1-2; 12 nucleotides agree with TRBD1. The V gene's germline CDR1 is KGHSH and CDR2 LQKENI. There are 16 residues in the CDR3. Unmatched junction bases numbered 12, after V lost 5 bases and J lost 8 bases. The CDR3 nucleotides are TGTGCCAGCTCATCCGACCGGGACAGGGGGCAGAACGGCTACACCTTC. Its translation is CASSSDRDRGQNGYTF.

The V gene is TRBV5-5, the J gene TRBJ1-3, with D uncertain. The CDR3 consists of 13 residues. Germline-derived CDR1 and CDR2 are SGHKS and YYEKEE (reference sequence). V was trimmed by 0 bases and J by 5 bases, leaving 6 bases between them. CDR3: CASSLEPRNTIYF. CDR3 DNA: TGTGCCAGCAGCTTGGAACCCCGAAACACCATATATTTT.

The chain has TRBV5-8 and TRBJ2-7, with 7 bases fitting TRBD1. CDR3 length: 13 residues. Germline loops: CDR1 SGHTS, CDR2 YDEGEE. J was trimmed by 4 bases and V by 4 bases; bases with no gene match: 5. CDR3 coding DNA: TGTGCCAGCAGCCCCCGGACAGGTTACGAGCAGTACTTC. Translated, it gives CASSPRTGYEQYF.

The CDR3 here is CASSWGQGTTNEKLFF. The CDR3 nucleotides are TGTGCCAGCAGCTGGGGACAGGGAACAACTAATGAAAAACTGTTTTTT. The genes are TRBV7-9 and TRBJ1-4; 9 bases are a match to TRBD1. Germline V gives CDR1 SEHNR, CDR2 FQNEAQ (reference sequence). This CDR3 is built from 16 residues. The V segment lost 4 bases and the J segment 0 bases; nucleotides outside the gene matches: 3.

This chain uses TRBV11-2 with TRBJ2-1; 11 bases map to TRBD2. The germline gives CDR1 SGHAT, CDR2 FQNNGV. V was pared by 0 bases and J by 7 bases, with 8 bases of the junction left unmatched. The CDR3 contains 17 residues. CDR3 region: CASSLDLASGGWNEQFF. Written as DNA, the CDR3 is TGTGCCAGCAGCTTAGATTTGGCTAGCGGGGGGTGGAATGAGCAGTTCTTC.

The chain combines TRBV10-2 with TRBJ2-3; 12 nucleotides match TRBD2. Germline-derived CDR1 and CDR2 are WSHSY and SAAADI. The CDR3 is 23 residues long. The trim removed 6 bases at V and 3 bases at J, leaving 28 bases unmatched. CDR3 bases: TGCGCCAGCAGCCTAACAGGGGCCCTGACTAGCGGGGGAGCACCAATGAAAACAGATACGCAGTATTTT. Residues: CASSLTGALTSGGAPMKTDTQYF.

This chain connects TRBV4-3 to TRBJ1-3; a weak D match, TRBD1 (5 bases). The CDR3 has 16 residues. The germline V and J ends were trimmed by 1 base and 1 base, with 11 bases remaining between them. From germline, CDR1 is LGHNA and CDR2 YSLEER. This CDR3 is CASSQVDSASGNTIYF. The CDR3 nucleotides are TGCGCCAGCAGCCAAGTCGACAGTGCTTCTGGAAACACCATATATTTT.